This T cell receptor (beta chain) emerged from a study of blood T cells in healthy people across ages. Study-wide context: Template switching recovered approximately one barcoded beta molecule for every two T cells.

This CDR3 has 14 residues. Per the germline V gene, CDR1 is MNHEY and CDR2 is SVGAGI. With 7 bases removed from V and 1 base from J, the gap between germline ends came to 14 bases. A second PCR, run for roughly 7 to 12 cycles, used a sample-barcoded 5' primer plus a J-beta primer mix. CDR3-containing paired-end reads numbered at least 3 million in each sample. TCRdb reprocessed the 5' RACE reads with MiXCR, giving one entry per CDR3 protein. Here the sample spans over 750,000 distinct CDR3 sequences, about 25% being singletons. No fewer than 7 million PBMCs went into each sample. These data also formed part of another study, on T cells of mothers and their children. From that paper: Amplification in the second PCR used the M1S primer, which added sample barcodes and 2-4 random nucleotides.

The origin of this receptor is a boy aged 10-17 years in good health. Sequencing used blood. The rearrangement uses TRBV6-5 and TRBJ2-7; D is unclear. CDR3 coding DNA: TGTGCCAGCAACCGAGGTGGGCAGTCCTACGAGCAGTACTTC. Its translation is CASNRGGQSYEQYF.